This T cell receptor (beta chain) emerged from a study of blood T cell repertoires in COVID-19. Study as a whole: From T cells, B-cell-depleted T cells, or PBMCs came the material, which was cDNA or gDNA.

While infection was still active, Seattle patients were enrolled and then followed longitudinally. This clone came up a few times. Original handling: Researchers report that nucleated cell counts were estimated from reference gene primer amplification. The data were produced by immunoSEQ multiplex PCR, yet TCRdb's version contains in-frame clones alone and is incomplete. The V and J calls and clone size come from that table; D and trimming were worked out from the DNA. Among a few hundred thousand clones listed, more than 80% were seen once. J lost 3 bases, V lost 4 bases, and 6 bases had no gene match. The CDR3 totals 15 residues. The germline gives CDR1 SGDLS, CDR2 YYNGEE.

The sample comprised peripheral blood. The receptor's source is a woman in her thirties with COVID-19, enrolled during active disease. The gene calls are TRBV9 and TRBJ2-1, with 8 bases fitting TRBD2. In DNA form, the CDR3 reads TGTGCCAGCAGCCCCAGCGGGGGATACTACAATGAGCAGTTCTTC. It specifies CASSPSGGYYNEQFF. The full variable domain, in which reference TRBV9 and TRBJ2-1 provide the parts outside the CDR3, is DSGVTQTPKHLITATGQRVTLRCSPRSGDLSVYWYQQSLDQGLQFLIQYYNGEERAKGNILERFSAQQFPDLHSELNLSSLELGDSALYFCASSPSGGYYNEQFFGPGTRLTVL.